Listed below are T cell receptor beta chains from one sample, sequenced in a study of OX40 agonist ivuxolimab in advanced cancers. Some clones are missing from TCRdb's copy, which holds only in-frame ones; the method was immunoSEQ multiplex PCR. Here the sample spans some 83,000 clones, roughly 86% being singletons. Sequences were derived from CD4+ or CD8+ T cells sorted from blood, sampled in a trial of the OX40 agonist ivuxolimab. The receptors originated from an adult with an advanced solid tumor such as melanoma, head and neck, liver or kidney cancer. The CDR3 runs from the conserved cysteine through the conserved F or W. Each record gives: D gene, clone size, J gene, V gene, CDR3 protein, CDR3 DNA. The D gene is left open where the match is weak. Clone size is stated in some rows and not others, as once, few, many or a class when expanded.

TRBD2 few TRBJ2-5 TRBV7-8 CASSPFGRAKETQYF TGTGCCAGCAGCCCATTCGGGAGGGCCAAGGAGACCCAGTACTTC
. . TRBJ2-2 TRBV7-9 CASSLEAGELFF TGTGCCAGCAGCCTAGAGGCCGGGGAGCTGTTTTTT
TRBD1 . TRBJ1-4 TRBV4-2 CASSPSPGTANEKLFF TGTGCCAGCAGCCCGAGCCCCGGGACAGCAAATGAAAAACTGTTTTTT
. . TRBJ2-7 TRBV5-1 CASSLSPVEGAYEQYF TGCGCCAGCAGCCTATCCCCAGTGGAGGGGGCCTACGAGCAGTACTTC
. . TRBJ1-1 TRBV14 CASSQGGGPLGAFF TGTGCCAGCAGCCAAGGAGGGGGGCCATTGGGAGCTTTCTTT
. . TRBJ2-7 TRBV28 CASSLQGYEQYF TGTGCCAGCAGTCTCCAGGGCTACGAGCAGTACTTC
. . TRBJ1-3 TRBV18 CASSGSGFSGNTIYF TGTGCCAGCTCCGGTTCGGGGTTCTCTGGAAACACCATATATTTT
TRBD1 once TRBJ1-2 TRBV6-1 CASLRTGTGNYGYTF TGTGCCAGCCTTAGAACCGGGACAGGGAACTATGGCTACACCTTC
. . TRBJ2-7 TRBV30 CAWSAKTEQYF TGTGCCTGGAGTGCGAAGACGGAGCAGTACTTC
. few TRBJ1-3 TRBV7-9 CASSLQGYGNTIYF TGTGCCAGCAGCTTGCAAGGATACGGAAACACCATATATTTT
. . TRBJ1-5 TRBV7-3 CASSQTSGQNQPQHF TGTGCCAGCAGCCAAACTTCCGGACAGAATCAGCCCCAGCATTTT
TRBD1 . TRBJ2-5 TRBV4-1 CASSRQTGGETQYF TGCGCCAGCAGCCGGCAGACAGGGGGAGAGACCCAGTACTTC
. few TRBJ2-2 TRBV14 CASSLIGVRDTGELFF TGTGCCAGCAGCCTCATCGGAGTCCGAGACACCGGGGAGCTGTTTTTT
. . TRBJ1-5 TRBV2 CASSDEGQANQPQHF TGTGCCAGCAGTGATGAGGGTCAGGCAAATCAGCCCCAGCATTTT
. few TRBJ1-5 TRBV30 CAWGRQDNQPQHF TGTGCCTGGGGAAGACAGGACAATCAGCCCCAGCATTTT
. . TRBJ2-6 TRBV6-5 CASTLGSSGANVLTF TGTGCCAGCACCCTAGGAAGCTCTGGGGCCAACGTCCTGACTTTC
TRBD1 . TRBJ1-1 TRBV7-9 CASSTGTGLNTEAFF TGTGCCAGCAGCACCGGGACAGGTTTGAACACTGAAGCTTTCTTT
. few TRBJ2-7 TRBV19 CASSMARGSSEQYF TGTGCCAGTAGTATGGCCCGGGGCAGTAGCGAGCAGTACTTC
. . TRBJ2-1 TRBV4-2 CASSQGSGGLNNEQFF TGTGCCAGCAGCCAAGGTTCGGGGGGCCTAAACAATGAGCAGTTCTTC
. . TRBJ1-2 TRBV30 CAWNPSGTWGGYTF TGTGCCTGGAACCCTTCCGGGACTTGGGGAGGCTACACCTTC
TRBD2 few TRBJ2-3 TRBV5-1 CASSGTSGSYTDTQYF TGCGCCAGCAGCGGGACTAGCGGGAGTTACACAGATACGCAGTATTTT
. . TRBJ1-1 TRBV10-1 CASTYRSVDNTEAFF TGCGCCAGCACTTACAGGTCGGTTGATAACACTGAAGCTTTCTTT
TRBD1 . TRBJ2-1 TRBV11-2 CASSLARQGHRFF TGTGCCAGCAGCTTAGCCCGACAGGGCCATCGGTTCTTC
TRBD1 . TRBJ2-1 TRBV11-3 CASSYGTDIINEQFF TGTGCCAGCAGCTACGGGACAGACATTATCAATGAGCAGTTCTTC
TRBD2 . TRBJ2-1 TRBV19 CASTTAGLASEQFF TGTGCCAGTACCACCGCGGGACTAGCATCCGAGCAGTTCTTC
TRBD1 once TRBJ2-7 TRBV6-6 CASSPMTGNYEQYF TGTGCCAGCAGTCCGATGACAGGGAACTACGAGCAGTACTTC
TRBD1 . TRBJ2-2 TRBV7-2 CASSFVGGNGELFF TGTGCCAGCAGCTTCGTAGGGGGCAACGGGGAGCTGTTTTTT
. . TRBJ1-6 TRBV7-2 CASSADRHRTLHF TGTGCCAGCAGCGCTGACAGGCACCGTACCCTCCACTTT
. . TRBJ1-2 TRBV7-8 CASSLYDRSRGYTF TGTGCCAGCAGCTTATACGATCGAAGTCGTGGCTACACCTTC
. . TRBJ2-3 TRBV7-2 CASSLDRDYRNTQYF TGTGCCAGCAGCTTGGACCGCGATTATAGAAATACGCAGTATTTT
. . TRBJ1-2 TRBV7-2 CASSLSQAGYGYTF TGTGCCAGCAGCTTAAGTCAGGCGGGGTATGGCTACACCTTC
. . TRBJ1-2 TRBV7-8 CASSSQTEAYGYTF TGTGCCAGCAGCTCTCAGACAGAGGCGTATGGCTACACCTTC
TRBD1 . TRBJ1-5 TRBV19 CATDRGLDQPQHF TGTGCCACAGACAGGGGGTTGGATCAGCCCCAGCATTTT
. . TRBJ2-2 TRBV5-1 CASSDLDAGELFF TGCGCCAGCAGCGACCTCGACGCCGGGGAGCTGTTTTTT
. . TRBJ1-6 TRBV6-1 CASSEISGMGNSPLHF TGTGCCAGCAGTGAAATCAGCGGGATGGGGAATTCACCCCTCCACTTT
TRBD2 . TRBJ2-1 TRBV2 CASSEMGLAHNEQFF TGTGCCAGCAGTGAAATGGGACTAGCGCACAATGAGCAGTTCTTC
TRBD1 . TRBJ2-1 TRBV19 CASTPYGTGVYEQFF TGTGCCAGCACACCGTATGGGACAGGGGTTTATGAGCAGTTCTTC
. . TRBJ2-3 TRBV7-2 CASSSRGAADTQYF TGTGCCAGCAGCTCCCGGGGGGCAGCAGATACGCAGTATTTT
. . TRBJ1-2 TRBV9 CASSVGLGIGENGYTF TGTGCCAGCAGCGTAGGTCTAGGGATCGGGGAGAATGGCTACACCTTC
TRBD1 . TRBJ1-4 TRBV16 CASSRRLPGQGEKLFF TGTGCCAGCAGCCGACGCCTCCCGGGACAGGGGGAAAAACTGTTTTTT
. . TRBJ2-2 TRBV6-5 CASSRERTGELFF TGTGCCAGCAGTCGCGAACGTACCGGGGAGCTGTTTTTT
. . TRBJ2-1 TRBV7-9 CASSLDLGDNEQFF TGTGCCAGCAGCTTAGATTTGGGAGACAATGAGCAGTTCTTC
. . TRBJ1-1 TRBV10-3 CAISERAEDTEAFF TGTGCCATCAGTGAGAGGGCAGAGGACACTGAAGCTTTCTTT
. . TRBJ1-2 TRBV7-6 CASSLGTFTARANYGYTF TGTGCCAGCAGCTTAGGAACTTTCACGGCGCGGGCTAACTATGGCTACACCTTC
. . TRBJ1-4 TRBV5-6 CASSLGRGSEKLFF TGTGCCAGCAGCTTGGGCAGGGGAAGTGAAAAACTGTTTTTT
. . TRBJ1-3 TRBV7-2 CASSSGRSSGNTIYF TGTGCCAGCAGCTCGGGACGTAGCTCTGGAAACACCATATATTTT
. . TRBJ1-5 TRBV28 CASSNLAGFSNQPQHF TGTGCCAGCAGTAACCTAGCGGGGTTTAGCAATCAGCCCCAGCATTTT
. . TRBJ2-6 TRBV6-6 CASTRKVDSGANVLTF TGTGCCAGCACACGAAAGGTTGACTCTGGGGCCAACGTCCTGACTTTC
. . TRBJ2-7 TRBV6-6 CASSPLGEVQHF TGTGCCAGCAGTCCCCTGGGAGAGGTCCAGCACTTC
. . TRBJ1-6 TRBV30 CAWSSNSPLHF TGTGCCTGGAGTAGTAATTCACCCCTCCACTTT
TRBD1 . TRBJ1-2 TRBV2 CASSEEWGTGEDGYTF TGTGCCAGCAGTGAAGAGTGGGGGACAGGGGAGGATGGCTACACCTTC